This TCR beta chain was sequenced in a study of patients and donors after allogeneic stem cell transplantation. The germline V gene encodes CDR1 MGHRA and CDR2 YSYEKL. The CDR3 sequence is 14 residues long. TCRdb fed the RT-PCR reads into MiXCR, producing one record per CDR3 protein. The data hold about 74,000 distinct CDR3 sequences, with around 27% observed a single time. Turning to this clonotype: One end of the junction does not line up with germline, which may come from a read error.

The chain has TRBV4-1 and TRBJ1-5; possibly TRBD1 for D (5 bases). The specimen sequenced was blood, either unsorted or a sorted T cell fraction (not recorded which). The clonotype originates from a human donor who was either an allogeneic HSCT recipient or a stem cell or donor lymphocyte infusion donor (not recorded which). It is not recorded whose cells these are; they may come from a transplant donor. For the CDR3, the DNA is TGCACCAGCAGCCAAGTTGGGGGAAACGGACGCCAGCATTTT. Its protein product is CTSSQVGGNGRQHF.